Detailed here is one TCR beta chain. TCRdb keeps only in-frame clones here, not all; method: immunoSEQ multiplex PCR. The repertoire holds roughly 360,000 clones, more than 75% seen once, with approximately 1% in the top ten. The sample comes from a study of blood T cell repertoires in COVID-19. From germline, CDR1 is DFQATT and CDR2 SNEGSKA (reference sequence). V was pared by 3 bases and J by 5 bases, with 8 bases between. The CDR3 covers 12 residues. The TCR comes from a woman in her 30s with acute COVID-19. This sequence joins TRBV20-1 and TRBJ2-1; no definite D call. Sequenced: PBMCs or T cells enriched from blood (not recorded which). CDR3 in amino acids: CSASRGNNEQFF. DNA for the CDR3: TGCAGTGCTAGTAGAGGTAACAATGAGCAGTTCTTC.